The 21 T cell receptor beta chains given below trace back to one sample, sequenced in a study of PD-L1 blockade in urothelial cancer. Profiling relied on immunoSEQ multiplex PCR, and the TCRdb table lists in-frame clones only, not all of them. Here the sample spans approximately 48,000 clones, around 74% being singletons. Indicated time point: pretreatment peripheral blood. Material: PBMCs, obtained around atezolizumab (anti-PD-L1) treatment. Every receptor here comes from a man aged 65-85 years with urothelial cancer.

In DNA, the CDR3 is TGTGCCAGCAGTGGGGCAGGGTTGACTGAAGCTTTCTTT. It specifies CASSGAGLTEAFF. The chain couples TRBV27 to TRBJ1-1, with D perhaps TRBD1 (5 bases). The germline V and J ends were trimmed by 5 bases and 5 bases, with 12 bases remaining between them. CDR3 length: 13 residues. Germline V lookup: CDR1 MNHEY, CDR2 SMNVEV (reference sequence).

The gene calls are TRBV2 and TRBJ1-1, with a possible D match to TRBD1 (5 bases). The CDR3 covers 12 residues. Per germline, CDR1 SNHLY and CDR2 FYNNEI. V shed 6 bases and J shed 8 bases, with 13 bases lying between them. As DNA, the CDR3 is TGTGCCAGCAGGCAAGACAGAAACGAAGCTTTCTTT. Translation gives CASRQDRNEAFF.

This rearrangement joins TRBV19 to TRBJ2-3, with TRBD2 matching 9 bases. The CDR3 extends over 15 amino acids. Trimming removed 7 bases from V and 3 bases from J; junction bases left unmatched: 8. The germline V gene has CDR1 LNHDA and CDR2 SQIVND (reference sequence). CDR3 sequence reads: CASMGPREGTDTQYF. The CDR3 nucleotides are TGTGCCAGTATGGGGCCGCGGGAGGGGACAGATACGCAGTATTTT.

The chain couples TRBV11-2 to TRBJ1-1; 7 bases map to TRBD1. CDR3 size: 16 residues. Germline V CDR1 and CDR2: SGHAT, FQNNGV. The V segment lost 5 bases and the J segment 1 base; nucleotides outside the gene matches: 10. The CDR3 sequence is CASSPNFNRGNTEAFF. CDR3 bases: TGTGCCAGCAGCCCGAACTTCAACAGGGGGAACACTGAAGCTTTCTTT.

The CDR3 region has the DNA TGCGCCAGCAGCCCGGGGGACAGGGGGCTTGATCAGCCCCAGCATTTT. As protein: CASSPGDRGLDQPQHF. The V gene is TRBV5-1, the J gene TRBJ1-5; TRBD1 aligns across 12 bases. Germline values: CDR1 SGHRS, CDR2 YFSETQ. The junction had 7 bases not matched to a gene; V was cut back by 4 bases and J by 5 bases. The CDR3 loop spans 16 amino acids.

This chain's CDR3 is CASSEAGQGAGYTF. DNA of the CDR3: TGTGCCAGCAGTGAAGCGGGACAGGGGGCGGGCTACACCTTC. This sequence joins TRBV2 and TRBJ1-2; the match to TRBD1 covers 12 bases. Trimming cost V 0 bases and J 8 bases; bases outside gene matches: 1. The CDR3 sequence is 14 residues long. Germline lookup yields CDR1 SNHLY and CDR2 FYNNEI.

This clone occurred once. This chain uses TRBV5-4 with TRBJ1-3; TRBD1 might be the D (5 bases). The CDR3 is 14 residues long. V gave up 4 bases and J gave up 0 bases, with 8 bases separating them. Germline V CDR1 and CDR2: SGHNT, YYREEE (reference sequence). The CDR3 sequence: CASSQDNSGNTIYF. The CDR3 DNA reads as TGTGCCAGCAGCCAGGACAACTCTGGAAACACCATATATTTT.

The CDR3: CASSLGPGQGSTDTQYF. CDR3 DNA: TGCGCCAGCAGCTTGGGACCGGGACAGGGGTCCACAGATACGCAGTATTTT. V usage is TRBV5-1 and J usage is TRBJ2-3; 10 nucleotides match TRBD1. Germline assignment: CDR1 SGHRS and CDR2 YFSETQ. The CDR3 totals 17 residues. V lost 0 bases, J lost 2 bases, and 6 bases stayed unmatched.

This clone appeared a few times. The chain is built from TRBV28 and TRBJ1-5; no reliable D call. Deletions cut 5 bases from V and 2 bases from J, with 13 bases between. The germline V gene encodes CDR1 MDHEN and CDR2 SYDVKM. The CDR3 loop spans 15 amino acids. CDR3 sequence: CASSIDTWGNQPQHF. DNA for the CDR3: TGTGCCAGCAGTATCGACACTTGGGGCAATCAGCCCCAGCATTTT.

This clone was picked up one time. The V gene is TRBV30, the J gene TRBJ2-1, with D possibly being TRBD1 (5 bases). The V gene's germline CDR1 is GTSNPN and CDR2 SVGIG (reference sequence). This CDR3 has 13 residues. The V end was cut by 2 bases, the J end by 6 bases, with 11 bases between. The CDR3 bases are TGTGCCTGGAGTCTACAGGTCGGCAATGAGCAGTTCTTC. Protein: CAWSLQVGNEQFF.

The chain combines TRBV29-1 with TRBJ2-3, with 10 bases identical to TRBD1. Trimming removed 5 bases from V and 3 bases from J; junction bases left unmatched: 5. The length of the CDR3 is 14 residues. CDR1 is SQVTM, CDR2 ANQGSEA, per germline. This chain's CDR3 is CSVRDRGRTDTQYF. The CDR3 DNA follows: TGCAGCGTTCGAGACAGGGGGCGGACAGATACGCAGTATTTT.

The chain combines TRBV19 with TRBJ2-7; no clear D. Trimming removed 0 bases at V and 2 bases at J, with 8 bases between. Germline CDR1 reads LNHDA; CDR2 reads SQIVND (reference sequence). The CDR3 consists of 14 residues. The CDR3 DNA reads TGTGCCAGTAGTATAGAGGGCTACACCTACGAGCAGTACTTC. Amino acid sequence: CASSIEGYTYEQYF.

The sample holds one count of this clone. The V call is TRBV5-1, the J call TRBJ2-7, with D hard to call. The V and J ends lost 4 bases and 0 bases respectively, with 11 bases between them. This CDR3 has 14 amino acids. Germline V gives CDR1 SGHRS, CDR2 YFSETQ. The CDR3 reads CASSINIFSYEQYF. For the CDR3, the DNA is TGCGCCAGCAGCATCAACATTTTCTCCTACGAGCAGTACTTC.

The J gene is TRBJ1-1, the V gene TRBV7-3, with no clear D. With 4 bases removed from V and 4 bases from J, the gap between germline ends came to 10 bases. The CDR3 has 13 residues. Germline CDR1 and CDR2: SGHTA and FQGTGA. Here the CDR3 DNA reads TGTGCCAGCAGCTCTCCGGGAGGCACTGAAGCTTTCTTT. Protein product: CASSSPGGTEAFF.

In its sample, this clone was seen a few times. The chain uses TRBV30 and TRBJ1-1, with 8 bases lining up with TRBD1. J lost 4 bases, V lost 0 bases, and 4 bases had no gene match. In germline, CDR1 is GTSNPN, CDR2 SVGIG (reference sequence). The length of the CDR3 is 14 residues. The chain's CDR3 is CAWSVLDRGTEAFF. CDR3 nucleotides: TGTGCCTGGAGTGTCCTCGACAGGGGCACTGAAGCTTTCTTT. Variable domain in full (rest from reference TRBV30 and TRBJ1-1): SQTIHQWPATLVQPVGSPLSLECTVEGTSNPNLYWYRQAAGRGLQLLFYSVGIGQISSEVPQNLSASRPQDRQFILSSKKLLLSDSGFYLCAWSVLDRGTEAFFGQGTRLTVV.

In this sample, this clone turned up a few times. The genes are TRBV2 and TRBJ1-1, with D possibly matching TRBD1 (5 bases). This CDR3 has 14 residues. The germline V gene encodes CDR1 SNHLY and CDR2 FYNNEI. V was cut by 4 bases and J by 5 bases, with 14 bases left in between. CDR3 loop: CASSGRDGGTEAFF. CDR3 sequence (DNA): TGTGCCAGCAGTGGACGGGACGGAGGGACTGAAGCTTTCTTT.

This rearrangement joins TRBV5-1 to TRBJ2-5, with a possible D match to TRBD2 (5 bases). Germline V gene data show CDR1 as SGHRS and CDR2 as YFSETQ. This CDR3 is built from 13 residues. V lost 4 bases and J 5 bases, leaving 12 bases between the germline ends. The CDR3, as DNA: TGCGCCAGCAGCCTCGAGGGTCCGGAGACCCAGTACTTC. It codes for CASSLEGPETQYF.

V and J are TRBV11-2 and TRBJ2-1, with 12 bases matching TRBD2. CDR1 and CDR2 from the germline V gene are SGHAT and FQNNGV. Germline trimming cut 1 base from V and 5 bases from J; bases unmatched to any gene: 3. The CDR3 is 16 amino acids. The CDR3 spells CASSLGGLAGNNEQFF. The CDR3 DNA reads as TGTGCCAGCAGCTTAGGAGGACTAGCGGGGAACAATGAGCAGTTCTTC.

The J gene is TRBJ1-3, the V gene TRBV28; D is perhaps TRBD1 (6 bases). The V and J ends lost 7 bases and 3 bases respectively, with 16 bases between them. The CDR3 has 15 amino acids. Germline V gives CDR1 MDHEN, CDR2 SYDVKM. The CDR3 region has the DNA TGTGCCAGCACGACGGCGGGGGGGCATGGAAACACCATATATTTT. Protein sequence: CASTTAGGHGNTIYF.

This clone showed up just a few times. The chain employs TRBV6-1 and TRBJ2-1; 8 nucleotides agree with TRBD2. This CDR3 comprises 14 residues. J lost 3 bases, V lost 7 bases, and 5 bases had no gene match. Germline V gene data show CDR1 as MNHNS and CDR2 as SASEGT. CDR3 nucleotides: TGTGCCAGCACGATAGCGGGAAACTACAATGAGCAGTTCTTC. This gives the protein CASTIAGNYNEQFF.

The chain recombines TRBV13 with TRBJ2-2; 9 nucleotides agree with TRBD1. Germline V gene lookup returns CDR1 PRHDT and CDR2 FYEKMQ (reference sequence). Germline trimming cut 6 bases from V and 6 bases from J; bases unmatched to any gene: 11. CDR3 length: 16 residues. CDR3 in DNA: TGTGCCAGCAGTAGGACAGGGGACGTAGGCTCCGGGGAGCTGTTTTTT. Its protein is CASSRTGDVGSGELFF.